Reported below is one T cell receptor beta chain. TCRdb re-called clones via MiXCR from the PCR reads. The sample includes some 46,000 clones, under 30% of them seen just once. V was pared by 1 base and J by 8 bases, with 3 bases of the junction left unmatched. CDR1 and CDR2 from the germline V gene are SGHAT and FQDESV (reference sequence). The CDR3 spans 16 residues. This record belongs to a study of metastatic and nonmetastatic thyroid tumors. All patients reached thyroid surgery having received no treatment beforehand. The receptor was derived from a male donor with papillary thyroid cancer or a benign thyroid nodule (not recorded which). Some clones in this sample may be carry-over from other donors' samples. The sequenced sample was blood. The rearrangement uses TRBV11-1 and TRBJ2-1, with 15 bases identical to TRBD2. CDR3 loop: CASSLEGLAGGDEQFF. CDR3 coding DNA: TGTGCCAGCAGCTTAGAGGGACTAGCGGGAGGTGATGAGCAGTTCTTC.